This T cell receptor (beta chain) originates from a study of vaccination and CD4 T cells after COVID-19. Study in general: Recovered patients in the cohort numbered six men and four women, two of them Hispanic.

Concerning this clonotype: What it binds is unknown. The junction differs from germline at one of its ends, possibly a read error.

Documented treatment: roughly ten-day PBMC culture with coronavirus spike peptide pools or control peptides (ViraFEST assay). One should note that the unexposed donor's CD4+ T cells were collected before the COVID-19 pandemic (2011-2018). Peptide pools at approximately 10 ug/ml and IL-2 at 8.5 to 10 IU/ml were added to cultures of a few million PBMCs per well. On day 3 and again on day 7, fresh IL-2 medium was used to replace half the medium. Cells permitting, SARS-CoV-2 S/N served as probes for unexposed-donor CD4+ T cells, and four cold-coronavirus spikes did too. The length of the CDR3 is 13 residues. Germline loops: CDR1 DFQATT, CDR2 SNEGSKA (reference sequence). Cultured CD4+ T-cell DNA underwent Oncomine TCR Beta short-read sequencing. Genomic DNA from cultured CD4+ T cells was extracted. TCRdb called the PCR reads again in MiXCR, with one record for every CDR3 protein. In the table there are some 7,000 distinct CDR3 sequences, approximately 35% of which are singletons.

The sequence was obtained from a human donor in good health. This rearrangement joins TRBV20-1 to TRBJ2-3; D may be TRBD2 (5 bases). Input material: CD4+ T cells from blood, cultured in vitro. CDR3 DNA: TGCAGTCCTAGAGTTCCGGGGACAGATACGCAGTATTTT. Amino acids: CSPRVPGTDTQYF.